These 15 T cell receptor beta chains were sequenced from one sample in a study of post-analysis software for immune sequencing data. Unique molecular identifiers were present in the TCR beta cDNA libraries. One entry per CDR3 protein results from TCRdb running MiXCR on the PCR reads. The sample contains some 800,000 distinct CDR3 sequences, around 42% of which appear only once. No antigens are known for them. Study-wide points: The five TRBV segments detected at higher frequency in patients than in controls included TRBV5-6, TRBV5-1 and TRBV20-1.

The specimen sequenced was blood. These receptors were obtained from a girl between 10 and 17 years old with multiple sclerosis.

This chain joins TRBV6-1 and TRBJ2-3; TRBD2 matches at 7 bases. This CDR3 comprises 14 residues. Looked up from germline, CDR1 is MNHNS and CDR2 is SASEGT. The V gene end was trimmed by 2 bases and the J gene end by 6 bases; junction bases not matched to a gene: 5. The CDR3 nucleotides read TGTGCCAGCAGTGAATATACGGGAGGCGATACGCAGTATTTT. Translating gives CASSEYTGGDTQYF.

Regarding this clonotype: The junction differs from germline at one of its ends, possibly a read error. The rearrangement uses TRBV7-7 and TRBJ2-3; D is uncertain. Germline-derived CDR1 and CDR2 are SSHAT and FNYEAQ (reference sequence). The CDR3 contains 17 residues. The CDR3: CASSFLSDRTPTDTQYF. The CDR3 DNA reads TGTGCTAGCAGCTTTCTTTCCGACCGGACCCCCACAGATACGCAGTATTTT.

V and J are TRBV12-3 or TRBV12-4 and TRBJ1-4; no firm D call. Trimming took off 3 bases at V and 7 bases at J, with 12 bases between the two ends. CDR3 length equals 14 residues. Here the CDR3 reads CASSLRQDPEKLFF. CDR3 nucleotide sequence: TGTGCCAGCAGTTTGAGGCAGGATCCTGAAAAACTGTTTTTT.

The chain combines TRBV4-2 with TRBJ1-4; D gene ambiguous. This CDR3 is 15 amino acids long. CDR1 LGHNA and CDR2 YNFKEQ come from the germline V gene. Between the trimmed V and J ends, which lost 4 bases and 0 bases, there was a span of 9 bases. The CDR3 nucleotides are TGTGCCAGCAGCCCGGCGGATGCAACTAATGAAAAACTGTTTTTT. The encoded protein is CASSPADATNEKLFF.

The chain combines TRBV5-6 with TRBJ2-4; perhaps TRBD2 as D (5 bases). The length of the CDR3 is 16 residues. V was pared by 4 bases and J by 5 bases, with 19 bases between. Germline values: CDR1 SGHDT, CDR2 YYEEEE. CDR3 in amino acids: CASSLWRAEAENIQYF. The CDR3 bases are TGTGCCAGCAGCCTATGGCGTGCGGAGGCGGAAAACATTCAGTACTTC.

The V call is TRBV6-5, the J call TRBJ1-2, with 7 bases aligning to TRBD1. CDR1 and CDR2 (germline): MNHEY, SVGAGI. V lost 4 bases to trimming and J lost 2 bases; unmatched junction nucleotides: 4. CDR3 length: 14 amino acids. The CDR3 loop is CASSSPGGNYGYTF. CDR3 DNA sequence: TGTGCCAGCAGTTCCCCAGGGGGGAACTATGGCTACACCTTC.

The rearrangement links TRBV5-1 to TRBJ1-2; D possibly corresponds to TRBD1 (5 bases). V lost 7 bases and J lost 2, with 9 bases in between. This CDR3 has 12 amino acids. CDR1 is SGHRS, CDR2 YFSETQ, per germline. The CDR3 DNA is TGCGCCAGCGCCGACAGCAACTATGGCTACACCTTC. Translation gives CASADSNYGYTF.

The V gene is TRBV12-3 or TRBV12-4, the J gene TRBJ2-7, with 9 bases fitting TRBD1. J gave up 5 bases and V 3 bases, and 5 bases lay outside the gene matches. The CDR3 runs 14 residues. CDR3 sequence reads: CASSLGTGLNEQYF. The DNA for the CDR3 is TGTGCCAGCAGTTTGGGGACAGGGCTCAACGAGCAGTACTTC.

This clonotype was observed a few times. The chain is built from TRBV20-1 and TRBJ2-1; the D is unclear. The J call may be faulty, since TRBJ2-7 better matches the DNA end. From germline, CDR1 is DFQATT and CDR2 SNEGSKA (reference sequence). The CDR3 spans 10 residues. CDR3 in DNA: TGCAGTGCCTTATCGGGCGAGCAGTACTTC. It yields the protein CSALSGEQYF.

CDR3 loop: CASSIVGLAQDEQFF. The CDR3 DNA follows: TGTGCCAGTAGTATAGTCGGGCTAGCGCAGGATGAGCAGTTCTTC. The V and J genes are TRBV19 and TRBJ2-1; possible D gene TRBD2, 6 bases. V lost 1 base and J lost 8, with 15 bases in between. The CDR3 has 15 residues. Germline-derived CDR1 and CDR2 are LNHDA and SQIVND (reference sequence).

This clonotype was counted between two and nine times. The chain uses TRBV28 and TRBJ1-1, with 9 bases identical to TRBD1. V gave up 5 bases and J gave up 6 bases; unmatched junction bases: 7. Germline V lookup: CDR1 MDHEN, CDR2 SYDVKM. CDR3 length: 14 amino acids. CDR3 sequence (DNA): TGTGCCAGCAGTCGGACAGGGGTTTTCGCTGAAGCTTTCTTT. It codes for CASSRTGVFAEAFF.

This clonotype was seen a few times. This sequence joins TRBV7-2 and TRBJ2-1; possible D gene TRBD1, 5 bases. Germline CDR1 is SGHTA and CDR2 is FQGNSA. V was cut by 7 bases and J by 8 bases, with 15 bases left in between. There are 13 residues in the CDR3. The CDR3 loop is CASNLPPRDEQFF. CDR3 DNA sequence: TGTGCCAGCAACCTTCCCCCCAGGGATGAGCAGTTCTTC.

The genes are TRBV15 and TRBJ2-7; D could derive from TRBD1 or TRBD2 (6 bases each). The J call is in doubt because the DNA end fits TRBJ2-5 better. The CDR3 has 14 amino acids. Per the germline V gene, CDR1 is LNHNV and CDR2 is YYDKDF (reference sequence). The CDR3 region has the DNA TGTGCCACCAGCAGTACAGGGAGGCGAGAGACCCAGTACTTC. As protein: CATSSTGRRETQYF.

The chain couples TRBV15 to TRBJ1-4; 11 bases align to TRBD1. V shed 8 bases, J shed 7 bases, and the junction held 3 bases outside the gene matches. The length of the CDR3 is 13 residues. Germline values: CDR1 LNHNV, CDR2 YYDKDF (reference sequence). In DNA form, the CDR3 reads TGTGCCACCCGGGGACAGGGGGTTGAAAAACTGTTTTTT. Encoded protein: CATRGQGVEKLFF.

The CDR3 coding sequence is TGTGCCAGCAGTGCCGACCCGAGCGGGGTCGGGTTCTACGAGCAGTACTTC. Translated, it gives CASSADPSGVGFYEQYF. The chain combines TRBV12-3 or TRBV12-4 with TRBJ2-7, with 7 nucleotides matching TRBD2. After removal of 5 bases from V and 3 bases from J, the junction contained 16 bases not matched to a gene. The CDR3 extends over 17 amino acids.